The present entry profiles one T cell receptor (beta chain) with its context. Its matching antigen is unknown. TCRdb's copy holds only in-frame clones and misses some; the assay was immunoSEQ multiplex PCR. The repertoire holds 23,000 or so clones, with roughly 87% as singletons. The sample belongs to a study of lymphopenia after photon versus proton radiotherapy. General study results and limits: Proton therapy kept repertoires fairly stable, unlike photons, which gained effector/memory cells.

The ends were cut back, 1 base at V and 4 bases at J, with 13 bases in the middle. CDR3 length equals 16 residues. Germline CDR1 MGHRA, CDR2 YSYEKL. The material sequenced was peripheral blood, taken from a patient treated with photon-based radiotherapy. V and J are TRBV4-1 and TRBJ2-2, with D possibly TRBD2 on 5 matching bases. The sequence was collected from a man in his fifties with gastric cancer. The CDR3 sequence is CASSQVKAVLTGELFF. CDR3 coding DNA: TGCGCCAGCAGCCAAGTCAAAGCGGTACTCACCGGGGAGCTGTTTTTT.